This T cell receptor beta chain came from a study of Ad26.COV2.S vaccination and SARS-CoV-2 variants. Indicated treatment: 15 to 20 received Ad26.COV2.S at low or high dose, single or two shots; roughly five received placebo; per-sample allocation not given. Sampling occurred on day 63 after the first vaccine or placebo injection. It was an adult aged 18-55 years in Boston who was the donor. Study-wide results and caveats: Spike-specific responses of CD8+ and CD4+ T cells were reported to display substantial breadth after vaccination. Total responses of T cells may have been underestimated by the analyses of TCR breadth and depth.

As regards this clone: As yet, its antigen is unknown.

Clones were read by immunoSEQ multiplex PCR, and TCRdb kept only the in-frame ones, dropping some. The table includes 300,000 to 350,000 clones, around 90% detected once. Trimming pared 4 bases from V and 6 bases from J, leaving 7 bases between. Germline assignment: CDR1 MGHDK and CDR2 SYGVNS. This CDR3 is built from 12 residues. The clonotype was recovered from a person between 18 and 59 years old who received the Ad26.COV2.S COVID-19 vaccine or a placebo. The chain is built from TRBV25-1 and TRBJ2-1; D unclear. The material was peripheral blood, obtained in a trial of Ad26.COV2.S vaccine versus placebo. For the CDR3, the DNA is TGTGCCAGCAGTGCGTATCTCAATGAGCAGTTCTTC. Translated: CASSAYLNEQFF.